This T cell receptor (beta chain) is from a study of regulatory dendritic cells for organ transplantation. Germline assignment: CDR1 LGHNA and CDR2 YNFKEQ. The CDR3 extends over 17 amino acids. The V gene end was trimmed by 1 base and the J gene end by 4 bases; junction bases not matched to a gene: 12. The repertoire was sequenced with immunoSEQ multiplex PCR; TCRdb's copy has only in-frame clones and lacks some. The profile shows about 11,000 clones, 65% to 80% of them singletons. Sorted T cells were CFSE-labeled and cultured 5 days with allogeneic regulatory or mature dendritic cells at 1:10. CD4+ or CD8+ T cells were sorted as naive CD45RA+ or memory CD45RO+. With regard to this clone: The antigen remains unidentified.

General study findings and limits: Alloreactive memory CD8+ T cell pools varied considerably between individuals.

Input material: memory CD4+ T cells from blood cultured with regulatory dendritic cells. Subset indicated: CD45RO+ memory T cells. This rearrangement joins TRBV4-2 to TRBJ2-5; 7 positions agree with TRBD2. The clonotype was recovered from a human donor in good health. The DNA for the CDR3 is TGTGCCAGCAGCCAAGGACTTGGCCGGGGGGTAGTAGAGACCCAGTACTTC. It yields the protein CASSQGLGRGVVETQYF.